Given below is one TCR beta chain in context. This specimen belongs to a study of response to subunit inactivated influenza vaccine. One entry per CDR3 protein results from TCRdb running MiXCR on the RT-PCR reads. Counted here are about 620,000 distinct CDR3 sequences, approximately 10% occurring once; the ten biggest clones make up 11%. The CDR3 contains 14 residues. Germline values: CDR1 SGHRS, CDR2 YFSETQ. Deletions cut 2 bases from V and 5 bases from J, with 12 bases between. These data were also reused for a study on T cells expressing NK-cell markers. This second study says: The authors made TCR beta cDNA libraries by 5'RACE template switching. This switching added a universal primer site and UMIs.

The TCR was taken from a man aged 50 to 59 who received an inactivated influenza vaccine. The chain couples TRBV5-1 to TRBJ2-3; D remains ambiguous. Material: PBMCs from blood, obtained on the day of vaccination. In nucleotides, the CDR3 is TGCGCCAGCAGCTTTGACCAGCTCGGAGATACGCAGTATTTT. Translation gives CASSFDQLGDTQYF.